These 3 T cell receptor beta chains were all obtained from the same sample, sequenced in a study of shared clonotypes between healthy human individuals. Clones were read by immunoSEQ multiplex PCR, and TCRdb kept only the in-frame ones, dropping some. The sample lists 1.6 million or so clones; 98% were seen once. The sample comprised naive CD4+ T cells sorted from blood. Described subset: CD45RA+ positively selected. Every receptor here comes from a man aged 30-40 years in good health.

The chain recombines TRBV5-1 with TRBJ2-1, with 8 bases identical to TRBD2. The CDR3 loop spans 17 amino acids. After removal of 0 bases from V and 4 bases from J, the junction contained 9 bases not matched to a gene. CDR1 is SGHRS and CDR2 is YFSETQ in the germline V gene. The CDR3 loop reads CASSLAPGLAGYNEQFF. The CDR3 nucleotides read TGCGCCAGCAGCTTGGCCCCCGGGTTAGCGGGGTACAATGAGCAGTTCTTC.

The chain recombines TRBV15 with TRBJ2-7, with 8 positions matching TRBD2. Germline V gene sequence: CDR1 LNHNV, CDR2 YYDKDF (reference sequence). V gave up 3 bases and J gave up 3 bases; unmatched junction bases: 4. The CDR3 has 14 residues. CDR3 residues: CATSSGGTSYEQYF. The CDR3 nucleotides are TGTGCCACCAGCAGCGGCGGGACTAGCTACGAGCAGTACTTC.

The chain uses TRBV5-1 and TRBJ2-5, with TRBD1 matching 8 bases. The length of the CDR3 is 16 residues. Germline CDR1 and CDR2: SGHRS and YFSETQ. V lost 2 bases, J lost 3 bases, and 9 bases stayed unmatched. In DNA form, the CDR3 reads TGCGCCAGCAGCTTAGTCAGGGGGCGAGGGGAAGAGACCCAGTACTTC. Protein: CASSLVRGRGEETQYF.